These 4 T cell receptor beta chains came from one sample sequenced in a study of coeliac disease. The repertoire was sequenced with immunoSEQ multiplex PCR; TCRdb's copy has only in-frame clones and lacks some. This table has under 10,000 clones, about three fifths appearing once. Sequences were obtained from intraepithelial lymphocytes from the gut. The receptors were sampled from a woman aged 55 to 70 with celiac disease.

This clone turned up a few times. This rearrangement joins TRBV29-1 to TRBJ2-7, with a tentative D call TRBD1 (6 bases). The germline V and J ends were trimmed by 4 bases and 0 bases, with 13 bases remaining between them. This CDR3 contains 14 residues. Germline-derived CDR1 and CDR2 are SQVTM and ANQGSEA. The CDR3 is CSVVGALSSYEQYF. The CDR3 DNA reads TGCAGCGTTGTGGGGGCTCTCAGCTCCTACGAGCAGTACTTC.

In this sample, this clone turned up once. The gene calls are TRBV13 and TRBJ1-2; D perhaps matches TRBD1 (6 bases). The CDR3 sequence is 16 residues long. In germline, CDR1 is PRHDT, CDR2 FYEKMQ (reference sequence). V was pared by 5 bases and J by 5 bases, with 21 bases between. The CDR3, as DNA: TGTGCCAGCAGCCCCAGCCCGGGGGGCTCTTGGTATGGCTACACCTTC. This encodes CASSPSPGGSWYGYTF.

The J gene is TRBJ2-1, the V gene TRBV7-9, with 11 positions matching TRBD2. The CDR3 is made up of 16 amino acids. CDR1 and CDR2 (germline): SEHNR, FQNEAQ (reference sequence). Losses at the gene ends were 4 bases for V and 7 bases for J; bases not matched to a gene: 9. The CDR3: CASSSIAGGKLNEQFF. DNA for the CDR3: TGTGCCAGCAGCTCTATAGCGGGGGGGAAATTGAATGAGCAGTTCTTC.

The rearrangement links TRBV5-1 to TRBJ2-1; 11 nucleotides line up with TRBD2. This CDR3 spans 16 amino acids. The germline V gene encodes CDR1 SGHRS and CDR2 YFSETQ. Germline trimming cut 0 bases from V and 4 bases from J; bases unmatched to any gene: 3. The CDR3 coding sequence is TGCGCCAGCAGCTTGGTGGGACTAGCGGTATACAATGAGCAGTTCTTC. It yields the protein CASSLVGLAVYNEQFF.